The sample holds many counts of the clone carrying this T cell receptor beta chain. This entry belongs to a study of Graves' ophthalmopathy and Graves' hyperthyroidism. Whole-study context: The authors collected peripheral blood at initial diagnosis, before any treatment.

Using RNA transcripts, the TCR beta CDR3 regions were amplified. First-round RT-PCR with HTBI primers preceded a second-round multiplex PCR. TCRdb ran MiXCR on the multiplex PCR reads and lists one entry per CDR3 protein. The repertoire consists of some 400,000 distinct CDR3 sequences, with approximately 16% occurring once and the leading ten covering 1.6%. Trimming removed 5 bases at V and 7 bases at J, with 14 bases between. This CDR3 is 13 amino acids long. In germline, CDR1 is DFQATT, CDR2 SNEGSKA (reference sequence). This receptor was taken from a woman aged 18-29 years with Graves' ophthalmopathy. This chain joins TRBV20-1 and TRBJ2-2; TRBD1 is a possible D gene (6 bases). The sequencing input was peripheral blood. CDR3: CSAAGAWVGELFF. CDR3 DNA: TGCAGTGCTGCAGGGGCTTGGGTCGGGGAGCTGTTTTTT.